This passage covers 24 T cell receptor beta chains from one sample sequenced in a study of blood T cell repertoires in COVID-19. Clones were read by immunoSEQ multiplex PCR, and TCRdb kept only the in-frame ones, dropping some. The table lists about 500,000 clones, about 85% of them singletons, with roughly 0.7% in the top ten. The sample taken for sequencing was PBMCs or T cells enriched from blood (not recorded which). Receptors were obtained from a woman aged 18-29 years who had recovered from COVID-19.

This chain joins TRBV4-2 and TRBJ2-2; 7 bases are shared with TRBD2. Germline CDR1 and CDR2: LGHNA and YNFKEQ. V gave up 1 base and J gave up 4 bases; unmatched junction bases: 3. The CDR3 is 15 residues long. The CDR3 spells CASSQVQRGTGELFF. The CDR3 DNA reads as TGTGCCAGCAGCCAAGTACAGCGGGGCACCGGGGAGCTGTTTTTT.

With regard to this clone: The sample carries other DNA sequences with the same CDR3. This rearrangement joins TRBV2 to TRBJ2-5; D might be TRBD1 (6 bases). V gave up 3 bases and J gave up 4 bases, with 6 bases separating them. The CDR3 covers 12 residues. Germline V gives CDR1 SNHLY, CDR2 FYNNEI. In nucleotides, the CDR3 is TGTGCCAGCAGTGACAGGGGAGAGACCCAGTACTTC. It specifies CASSDRGETQYF.

This clone was seen only once. The chain uses TRBV19 and TRBJ2-7, with D perhaps matching TRBD2 (5 bases). Germline CDR1 LNHDA, CDR2 SQIVND (reference sequence). Trimming took 7 bases from V and 2 from J, leaving 15 bases between them. This CDR3 has 14 residues. The CDR3 loop is CASTGKDLPYEQYF. DNA for the CDR3: TGTGCCAGTACCGGGAAAGATCTTCCCTACGAGCAGTACTTC. Combining the CDR3 with reference TRBV19 and TRBJ2-7 gives the whole variable domain DGGITQSPKYLFRKEGQNVTLSCEQNLNHDAMYWYRQDPGQGLRLIYYSQIVNDFQKGDIAEGYSVSREKKESFPLTVTSAQKNPTAFYLCASTGKDLPYEQYFGPGTRLTVT.

A note on this clone: One junction end disagrees with the germline gene, perhaps due to a read error. This chain joins TRBV7-2 and TRBJ2-1; 12 bases align to TRBD1. The CDR3 covers 13 residues. Germline V gene data show CDR1 as SGHTA and CDR2 as FQGNSA. Written as DNA, the CDR3 is TGTGCCAGCAGCCCGACGGGGACAGGGGGCCACCTCTTC. Translation gives CASSPTGTGGHLF.

Remarks on this clone: The junction shows a germline mismatch at one end, possibly a read error. The chain has TRBV5-4 and TRBJ2-6; D is possibly TRBD1 (7 bases). This CDR3 region has 15 residues. Germline-derived CDR1 and CDR2 are SGHNT and YYREEE (reference sequence). CDR3 nucleotide sequence: TGTGCCAGCAGCCCCAGGGGAGGACAGGCCGACGTCCTGACTTTC. Its translation: CASSPRGGQADVLTF.

This CDR3 reads CASSRRDRATGELFF. The CDR3 nucleotides are TGTGCCAGCAGTCGCCGGGACAGGGCCACCGGGGAGCTGTTTTTT. The V gene is TRBV6-5, the J gene TRBJ2-2; 9 bases fit TRBD1. Germline V CDR1 and CDR2: MNHEY, SVGAGI. This CDR3 contains 15 residues. After removal of 5 bases from V and 4 bases from J, the junction contained 5 bases not matched to a gene.

The chain recombines TRBV7-2 with TRBJ1-2; D is ambiguous. The V end was cut by 7 bases, the J end by 0 bases, with 12 bases between. This CDR3 is built from 14 residues. Germline V CDR1 and CDR2: SGHTA, FQGNSA. The CDR3: CASNPQSSNYGYTF. DNA of the CDR3: TGTGCCAGCAACCCTCAGTCGTCTAACTATGGCTACACCTTC. Full variable domain (rest looked up from reference TRBV7-2 and TRBJ1-2): GAGVSQSPSNKVTEKGKDVELRCDPISGHTALYWYRQSLGQGLEFLIYFQGNSAPDKSGLPSDRFSAERTGGSVSTLTIQRTQQEDSAVYLCASNPQSSNYGYTFGSGTRLTVV.

The V gene is TRBV19, the J gene TRBJ2-7; D possibly corresponds to TRBD1 (5 bases). Trimming took off 3 bases at V and 5 bases at J, with 20 bases between the two ends. Germline V lookup: CDR1 LNHDA, CDR2 SQIVND (reference sequence). The CDR3 covers 16 residues. CDR3: CASSMPDGALSDEQYF. Here the CDR3 DNA reads TGTGCCAGTAGTATGCCTGATGGGGCCTTATCAGACGAGCAGTACTTC.

This clone has only one observation. The chain combines TRBV9 with TRBJ2-3; 10 bases agree with TRBD2. The CDR3 sequence is 16 residues long. CDR1 and CDR2 (germline): SGDLS, YYNGEE. Trimming at V came to 2 bases and at J to 3 bases, leaving 6 bases not matched to a gene. The CDR3 nucleotides read TGTGCCAGCAGCGTTAGCGGGGGGCTGGGGACAGATACGCAGTATTTT. Translation: CASSVSGGLGTDTQYF.

The rearrangement links TRBV27 to TRBJ2-7; possible D gene TRBD2, 6 bases. Per germline, CDR1 MNHEY and CDR2 SMNVEV (reference sequence). V lost 3 bases to trimming and J lost 2 bases, with 11 bases between them. CDR3 size: 14 residues. CDR3 amino acids: CASSFRRGAYEQYF. The CDR3 DNA reads TGTGCCAGCAGTTTTAGGCGGGGCGCCTACGAGCAGTACTTC.

The genes are TRBV27 and TRBJ2-7, with TRBD1 matching over 7 bases. This CDR3 is 15 amino acids long. V gave up 6 bases and J gave up 2 bases; unmatched junction bases: 10. In germline, CDR1 is MNHEY, CDR2 SMNVEV (reference sequence). The CDR3 sequence: CASSLVGTVPYEQYF. As DNA, the CDR3 is TGTGCCAGCAGCCTAGTAGGGACAGTTCCCTACGAGCAGTACTTC.

The chain carries TRBV27 and TRBJ2-7, with D possibly matching TRBD1 (6 bases). The CDR3 length is 13 residues. In germline, CDR1 is MNHEY, CDR2 SMNVEV (reference sequence). Trimming removed 6 bases at V and 3 bases at J, with 12 bases between. In DNA, the CDR3 is TGTGCCAGCAGCAGGACAGACAACTACGAGCAGTACTTC. Its translation: CASSRTDNYEQYF.

The V call is TRBV24-1, the J call TRBJ1-2; 9 nucleotides line up with TRBD1. The CDR3 covers 17 residues. The J segment lost 2 bases and the V segment lost 4 bases, leaving 10 bases of the junction unmatched. Germline-derived CDR1 and CDR2 are KGHDR and SFDVKD. CDR3 loop: CATSDHGRDRENYGYTF. In DNA, the CDR3 is TGTGCCACCAGTGACCACGGACGGGACAGGGAGAACTATGGCTACACCTTC.

This clone came up a few times. This chain uses TRBV3-1 (or the pseudogene TRBV3-2) with TRBJ1-5; perhaps TRBD1 as D (5 bases). CDR3 length: 14 residues. The germline gives CDR1 LGHDT, CDR2 YNNKEL (reference sequence). The germline V and J ends were trimmed by 4 bases and 0 bases, with 7 bases remaining between them. CDR3 protein: CASSRQNSNQPQHF. The CDR3, as DNA: TGTGCCAGCAGCCGACAGAATAGCAATCAGCCCCAGCATTTT.

The chain uses TRBV30 and TRBJ2-7; 7 bases agree with TRBD1. This CDR3 contains 15 residues. Germline V CDR1 and CDR2: GTSNPN, SVGIG (reference sequence). The ends lost 1 base at V and 2 bases at J; junction bases unmatched: 8. The CDR3 sequence is CAWSGQGGETYEQYF. CDR3 DNA sequence: TGTGCCTGGAGTGGACAGGGTGGCGAGACCTACGAGCAGTACTTC.

V is TRBV30 and J is TRBJ2-7, with 7 bases lining up with TRBD2. This CDR3 spans 14 amino acids. CDR1 GTSNPN and CDR2 SVGIG come from the germline V gene (reference sequence). V was clipped by 5 bases and J by 0 bases; unmatched bases: 7. The CDR3 loop is CAWDASGGSYEQYF. DNA of the CDR3: TGTGCCTGGGACGCCTCGGGGGGCTCCTACGAGCAGTACTTC. The whole variable domain, filled in from reference TRBV30 and TRBJ2-7, reads SQTIHQWPATLVQPVGSPLSLECTVEGTSNPNLYWYRQAAGRGLQLLFYSVGIGQISSEVPQNLSASRPQDRQFILSSKKLLLSDSGFYLCAWDASGGSYEQYFGPGTRLTVT.

The rearrangement links TRBV5-5 to TRBJ1-2; 7 bases align to TRBD1. The CDR3 covers 14 residues. Germline loops: CDR1 SGHKS, CDR2 YYEKEE (reference sequence). V shed 3 bases, J shed 8 bases, and the junction held 10 bases outside the gene matches. The CDR3 region has the DNA TGTGCCAGCAGCTGGGACAGCGGAGGGTACGGCTACACCTTC. Protein product: CASSWDSGGYGYTF.

The gene calls are TRBV28 and TRBJ2-7, with 13 bases aligning to TRBD2. This CDR3 is built from 15 residues. V shed 8 bases, J shed 7 bases, and the junction held 11 bases outside the gene matches. Germline CDR1 is MDHEN and CDR2 is SYDVKM. DNA for the CDR3: TGTGCCAGCCGGACTAGCGGGGGACCTGTCGAAGAGCAGTACTTC. It translates to CASRTSGGPVEEQYF.

The genes are TRBV7-2 and TRBJ2-3, with a tentative D call TRBD2 (6 bases). Germline V CDR1 and CDR2: SGHTA, FQGNSA. V lost 2 bases and J 2 bases, leaving 11 bases between the germline ends. The CDR3 loop spans 15 amino acids. CDR3 in amino acids: CASSLQAGYTDTQYF. Here the CDR3 DNA reads TGTGCCAGCAGCTTACAGGCGGGGTACACAGATACGCAGTATTTT.

The CDR3 region has the DNA TGTGCCAGCAGTCCGTCTTGGGGGCCGGAGACCCAGTACTTC. Translation gives CASSPSWGPETQYF. The chain couples TRBV5-4 to TRBJ2-5; possible D gene TRBD1, 6 bases. The germline V and J ends were trimmed by 5 bases and 5 bases, with 16 bases remaining between them. Germline CDR1 SGHNT, CDR2 YYREEE (reference sequence). The CDR3 sequence is 14 residues long. The complete variable domain, with remaining parts taken from reference TRBV5-4 and TRBJ2-5, reads ETGVTQSPTHLIKTRGQQVTLRCSSQSGHNTVSWYQQALGQGPQFIFQYYREEENGRGNFPPRFSGLQFPNYSSELNVNALELDDSALYLCASSPSWGPETQYFGPGTRLLVL.

CDR3 sequence reads: CASSEARSTYGYTF. CDR3 in DNA: TGTGCCAGCAGTGAAGCGCGGAGTACTTATGGCTACACCTTC. This rearrangement joins TRBV2 to TRBJ1-2; D gene ambiguous. V lost 0 bases and J lost 5, with 10 bases in between. CDR1 SNHLY and CDR2 FYNNEI come from the germline V gene. The CDR3 loop spans 14 amino acids. The full variable domain, its missing parts supplied by reference TRBV2 and TRBJ1-2, is EPEVTQTPSHQVTQMGQEVILRCVPISNHLYFYWYRQILGQKVEFLVSFYNNEISEKSEIFDDQFSVERPDGSNFTLKIRSTKLEDSAMYFCASSEARSTYGYTFGSGTRLTVV.

The rearrangement uses TRBV6-5 and TRBJ2-7; TRBD1 matches 7 bases. V dropped 6 bases and J dropped 5; count of bases not matched to a gene: 13. The CDR3 is 15 residues long. From germline, CDR1 is MNHEY and CDR2 SVGAGI. The CDR3 reads CASSHQQGIMDEQYF. CDR3 nucleotides: TGTGCCAGCAGCCACCAACAGGGGATAATGGACGAGCAGTACTTC.

The V gene is TRBV6-7, the J gene TRBJ2-7, with D perhaps TRBD2 (7 bases). TRBV6-7 has ORF status, its function being uncertain. V was clipped by 7 bases and J by 4 bases, with 14 bases between them. CDR3 length: 13 residues. This chain's CDR3 is CASIGGAPYEQYF. CDR3 bases: TGTGCCAGCATAGGGGGGGCCCCTTACGAGCAGTACTTC.

V usage is TRBV5-1 and J usage is TRBJ1-2; 7 positions agree with TRBD1. The CDR3 consists of 17 residues. Germline assignment: CDR1 SGHRS and CDR2 YFSETQ. V trimming: 0 bases; J trimming: 7 bases; junction bases outside the gene matches: 15. The CDR3 protein is CASSLDNRGRESGGYTF. The CDR3 nucleotides are TGCGCCAGCAGCTTGGACAACAGGGGAAGAGAAAGTGGTGGCTACACCTTC.